Presented here are 29 T cell receptor beta chains from one specimen sequenced in a study of blood T cell repertoires in COVID-19. Sequencing was performed with immunoSEQ multiplex PCR; in TCRdb, only in-frame clones are kept and a portion is missing. The profile shows tens of thousands of clones, approximately 82% of them singletons. Source material: peripheral blood. Source of these receptors: a woman aged 70-85 years with acute or convalescent COVID-19.

This chain joins TRBV13 and TRBJ1-2; maybe TRBD1 (6 bases). From germline, CDR1 is PRHDT and CDR2 FYEKMQ (reference sequence). There are 15 residues in the CDR3. The V end was cut by 5 bases, the J end by 8 bases, with 21 bases between. CDR3 in DNA: TGTGCCAGCAGCACTCTACAGGGACGGGCCAGGGGCTACACCTTC. Residues: CASSTLQGRARGYTF.

This chain joins TRBV11-3 and TRBJ2-3; TRBD2 agrees at 9 bases. The CDR3 loop spans 17 amino acids. V was clipped by 1 base and J by 5 bases; unmatched bases: 10. Germline V gives CDR1 SGHNT, CDR2 YENEEA. Here the CDR3 DNA reads TGTGCCAGCAGCTTAGGATATGGCGCGGGGGGGCGAGATACGCAGTATTTT. Its translation: CASSLGYGAGGRDTQYF.

The J gene is TRBJ2-7, the V gene TRBV10-2, with 9 bases lining up with TRBD1. This CDR3 contains 14 residues. Germline V lookup: CDR1 WSHSY, CDR2 SAAADI. V lost 6 bases to trimming and J lost 8 bases; unmatched junction nucleotides: 11. The CDR3 DNA reads TGCGCCAGCAGCCTTTATGGACAGGGGAATCAGCAGTACTTC. As protein: CASSLYGQGNQQYF.

This clone was observed once. The chain recombines TRBV5-1 with TRBJ2-5; D is perhaps TRBD1 (6 bases). V lost 0 bases and J 2 bases, leaving 14 bases between the germline ends. Looked up from germline, CDR1 is SGHRS and CDR2 is YFSETQ. The CDR3 sequence is 16 residues long. The CDR3 bases are TGCGCCAGCAGCTTGGCCATCGGGACAACTCAAGAGACCCAGTACTTC. It specifies CASSLAIGTTQETQYF.

The chain carries TRBV6-5 and TRBJ1-5; 10 nucleotides agree with TRBD1. The CDR3 has 15 amino acids. The V gene's germline CDR1 is MNHEY and CDR2 SVGAGI. Trimming cost V 0 bases and J 5 bases; bases outside gene matches: 1. In DNA form, the CDR3 reads TGTGCCAGCAGTTACTCCGGACAGGGGGATCAGCCCCAGCATTTT. Protein: CASSYSGQGDQPQHF.

The chain employs TRBV7-8 and TRBJ2-1; weak D call: TRBD1 (5 bases). The CDR3 runs to 15 residues. Germline CDR1 is SGHVS and CDR2 is FQNEAQ. V was shortened by 5 bases and J by 4 bases, with 15 bases between the two germline ends. CDR3 nucleotides: TGTGCCAGCAGCAATCGGACATCTGGATACAATGAGCAGTTCTTC. It specifies CASSNRTSGYNEQFF.

V gene TRBV18 combines with J gene TRBJ1-1, with D uncertain. The CDR3 length is 16 residues. Germline assignment: CDR1 KGHSH and CDR2 LQKENI. The germline V and J ends were trimmed by 4 bases and 0 bases, with 15 bases remaining between them. The CDR3 DNA follows: TGTGCCAGCTCACTCGATGCACCTTTAGTGAACACTGAAGCTTTCTTT. Its protein product is CASSLDAPLVNTEAFF.

This clone has just a few counts. V is TRBV6-5 and J is TRBJ1-6; 8 bases match TRBD1. Germline CDR1 reads MNHEY; CDR2 reads SVGAGI. Trimming removed 6 bases from V and 10 bases from J; junction bases left unmatched: 5. This CDR3 region has 13 residues. The CDR3 loop reads CASRGTGDSPLHF. The CDR3 bases are TGTGCCAGCAGGGGGACAGGTGACTCACCCCTCCACTTT.

This chain connects TRBV5-8 to TRBJ2-4; 7 bases map to TRBD1. In germline, CDR1 is SGHTS, CDR2 YDEGEE. The J segment lost 7 bases and the V segment lost 7 bases, leaving 11 bases of the junction unmatched. This CDR3 comprises 14 residues. In DNA form, the CDR3 reads TGTGCCAGCGGTGGACAGGTAACGGGGAACATTCAGTACTTC. Translating gives CASGGQVTGNIQYF.

This clone was seen once. One end of the junction varies from germline; a read error may be responsible. This chain uses TRBV23-1 with TRBJ1-2; TRBD1 matches 8 bases. TRBV23-1 is an ORF, with its function uncertain. There are 16 residues in the CDR3. The CDR3 DNA follows: TGCGCCAGCAGTCAATTTAGGACAGGGCACCTACCTCCCATTCTCTTC. This translates into CASSQFRTGHLPPILF.

This clone was counted between two and nine times. V gene TRBV19 combines with J gene TRBJ1-4, with D possibly TRBD1 on 6 matching bases. Trimming stripped 5 bases from V and 2 bases from J, with 12 bases between. From germline, CDR1 is LNHDA and CDR2 SQIVND (reference sequence). The CDR3 spans 15 residues. The CDR3 here is CASSYQGTTNEKLFF. The CDR3 nucleotides read TGTGCCAGTAGTTATCAGGGGACCACTAATGAAAAACTGTTTTTT.

The CDR3 is CASSSQGAPDTQYF. CDR3 coding DNA: TGTGCCAGCAGCTCGCAGGGGGCCCCAGATACGCAGTATTTT. The J gene is TRBJ2-3, the V gene TRBV7-3, with 8 bases that match TRBD1. The ends lost 4 bases at V and 4 bases at J; junction bases unmatched: 4. CDR1 is SGHTA and CDR2 is FQGTGA in the germline V gene. The CDR3 spans 14 residues. Full variable domain (outside the CDR3, taken from reference TRBV7-3 and TRBJ2-3): GAGVSQTPSNKVTEKGKYVELRCDPISGHTALYWYRQSLGQGPEFLIYFQGTGAADDSGLPNDRFFAVRPEGSVSTLKIQRTERGDSAVYLCASSSQGAPDTQYFGPGTRLTVL.

The CDR3 DNA sequence: TGTGCCAGTAGTTTCTTGCCCGGGAACGGGAACACTGAAGCTTTCTTT. This sequence encodes CASSFLPGNGNTEAFF. The rearrangement joins TRBV19 to TRBJ1-1; D unresolved. The V gene's germline CDR1 is LNHDA and CDR2 SQIVND (reference sequence). This CDR3 spans 16 amino acids. V lost 5 bases and J 1 base, leaving 17 bases between the germline ends.

V usage is TRBV2 and J usage is TRBJ2-3, with a weak D call TRBD2 (7 bases). V gave up 11 bases and J gave up 2 bases, with 11 bases separating them. The germline gives CDR1 SNHLY, CDR2 FYNNEI. The CDR3 sequence is 12 residues long. The CDR3 coding sequence is TGTGCCTTAGGGGGGGACACAGATACGCAGTATTTT. As protein: CALGGDTDTQYF.

The chain uses TRBV20-1 and TRBJ2-1; D not resolved. This CDR3 is built from 11 residues. V gave up 3 bases and J gave up 6 bases, with 6 bases separating them. Germline loops: CDR1 DFQATT, CDR2 SNEGSKA (reference sequence). The CDR3 loop reads CSASPGNEQFF. CDR3 coding DNA: TGCAGTGCTAGCCCAGGCAATGAGCAGTTCTTC.

The chain employs TRBV24-1 and TRBJ2-5; TRBD1 might be the D (6 bases). From germline, CDR1 is KGHDR and CDR2 SFDVKD. CDR3 size: 15 residues. V lost 9 bases, J lost 5 bases, and 21 bases lay in between. For the CDR3, the DNA is TGTGCCACCCAGGACAGTAGCGTTTTGGGGGAGACCCAGTACTTC. This gives the protein CATQDSSVLGETQYF.

The rearrangement joins TRBV10-1 to TRBJ2-2, with D maybe TRBD2 (6 bases). The CDR3 length is 13 residues. Trimming stripped 6 bases from V and 4 bases from J, with 9 bases between. Germline V gene data show CDR1 as WNHNN and CDR2 as SYGVQD (reference sequence). The CDR3 protein is CASRERVTGELFF. DNA for the CDR3: TGCGCCAGCAGGGAGCGGGTCACCGGGGAGCTGTTTTTT.

V gene TRBV21-1 combines with J gene TRBJ1-5. TRBV21-1 is tagged as a pseudogene. This CDR3 has 16 residues. The CDR3 sequence is CASSKGPGLKEEPQHF. As DNA, the CDR3 is TGTGCCAGCAGCAAGGGTCCGGGACTCAAGGAAGAGCCCCAGCATTTT.

The CDR3 sequence: CASRSDRVNTGELFF. The CDR3, as DNA: TGCGCCAGCAGATCCGACAGGGTGAACACCGGGGAGCTGTTTTTT. The rearrangement uses TRBV5-1 and TRBJ2-2, with 7 bases lining up with TRBD1. Germline V gives CDR1 SGHRS, CDR2 YFSETQ. Trimming removed 5 bases from V and 1 base from J; junction bases left unmatched: 5. This CDR3 has 15 amino acids.

V usage is TRBV24-1 and J usage is TRBJ2-1; the D gene is possibly TRBD1 (6 bases). The CDR3 has 15 residues. Per the germline V gene, CDR1 is KGHDR and CDR2 is SFDVKD. V lost 3 bases, J lost 5 bases, and 13 bases lay in between. The CDR3 coding sequence is TGTGCCACCAGTGATCTCACAGGGCCCGACAATGAGCAGTTCTTC. Protein sequence: CATSDLTGPDNEQFF.

V is TRBV30 and J is TRBJ2-2; tentatively, D is TRBD1 (6 bases). Trimming pared 2 bases from V and 1 base from J, leaving 11 bases between. The CDR3 runs 15 residues. Germline V gives CDR1 GTSNPN, CDR2 SVGIG (reference sequence). The CDR3 region is CAWSRWGLNTGELFF. In DNA, the CDR3 is TGTGCCTGGAGTAGGTGGGGGCTGAACACCGGGGAGCTGTTTTTT.

J is TRBJ1-1 and V is TRBV27; possibly TRBD1 for D (6 bases). The CDR3 runs to 14 residues. Germline V CDR1 and CDR2: MNHEY, SMNVEV (reference sequence). The V gene lost 6 bases and the J gene lost 1 base, with 12 bases spanning the gap. The CDR3 bases are TGTGCCAGCAGGCGGGGGCCCACGAACACTGAAGCTTTCTTT. Translating gives CASRRGPTNTEAFF.

The J gene is TRBJ2-4, the V gene TRBV2, with 7 bases fitting TRBD1. Germline loops: CDR1 SNHLY, CDR2 FYNNEI. The CDR3 covers 13 residues. V lost 4 bases to trimming and J lost 5 bases; unmatched junction nucleotides: 2. The CDR3 coding sequence is TGTGCCAGCAGTGGCGGACAGGAAAACATTCAGTACTTC. It translates to CASSGGQENIQYF.

This chain links TRBV11-3 with TRBJ2-3; 9 bases agree with TRBD2. Trimming removed 5 bases from V and 4 bases from J; junction bases left unmatched: 10. Germline CDR1 and CDR2: SGHNT and YENEEA. The length of the CDR3 is 16 residues. CDR3: CASSQMAGGAPDTQYF. In DNA form, the CDR3 reads TGTGCCAGCAGCCAAATGGCGGGGGGGGCCCCAGATACGCAGTATTTT.

The chain recombines TRBV2 with TRBJ2-5; 11 nucleotides agree with TRBD1. V lost 4 bases to trimming and J lost 10 bases; unmatched junction nucleotides: 5. The CDR3 loop spans 13 amino acids. Germline V gene sequence: CDR1 SNHLY, CDR2 FYNNEI. CDR3 residues: CASSGEGTGGQYF. As DNA, the CDR3 is TGTGCCAGCAGTGGGGAAGGGACAGGGGGCCAGTACTTC.

The chain combines TRBV30 with TRBJ2-1; 9 nucleotides agree with TRBD1. Germline CDR1 is GTSNPN and CDR2 is SVGIG (reference sequence). After removal of 3 bases from V and 10 bases from J, the junction contained 7 bases not matched to a gene. The CDR3 loop spans 13 amino acids. Written as DNA, the CDR3 is TGTGCCTGGAGCCGGGACAGGGAGCGGGAGCAGTTCTTC. Amino acid sequence: CAWSRDREREQFF.

This clone was counted a few times. The genes are TRBV5-1 and TRBJ1-6; possible D gene TRBD1, 5 bases. The CDR3 consists of 16 residues. V lost 8 bases and J 7 bases, leaving 22 bases between the germline ends. Germline V lookup: CDR1 SGHRS, CDR2 YFSETQ. This chain's CDR3 is CASRDSNAFFNSPLHF. The CDR3 bases are TGCGCCAGTCGAGACAGTAACGCATTCTTCAATTCACCCCTCCACTTT.

The chain carries TRBV30 and TRBJ1-5; 7 bases fit TRBD1. Trimming cost V 0 bases and J 2 bases; bases outside gene matches: 7. The CDR3 consists of 16 residues. Germline assignment: CDR1 GTSNPN and CDR2 SVGIG (reference sequence). The CDR3 is CAWSVKGAGGNQPQHF. The CDR3 nucleotides read TGTGCCTGGAGTGTAAAGGGGGCAGGGGGCAATCAGCCCCAGCATTTT.

V gene TRBV4-1 combines with J gene TRBJ1-6, with D perhaps matching TRBD1 (6 bases). This CDR3 region has 21 residues. Germline loops: CDR1 MGHRA, CDR2 YSYEKL. V lost 0 bases and J 7 bases, leaving 28 bases between the germline ends. CDR3 region: CASSQDSGREGHAPSNSPLHF. The CDR3 region has the DNA TGCGCCAGCAGCCAAGATTCCGGCCGGGAGGGACATGCCCCGTCAAATTCACCCCTCCACTTT.